The sequence of this T cell receptor (beta chain) was determined in a study of blood T cell repertoires in COVID-19. Whole-study context: COVID-19 samples from acute and convalescent phases originated in the United States, Italy and Spain. PBMCs, B-cell-depleted T cells, or T cells provided the cDNA or gDNA that made up the material.

Original processing methods: Nucleated cell number was recorded as an estimate derived from reference gene primer amplification. The protocol was immunoSEQ multiplex PCR, while the TCRdb copy is restricted to in-frame clones and leaves out a portion. The DNA gave D and trimming, while V, J and clone size come from that table. The sample lists about 360,000 clones, around 87% occurring once. CDR1 is MNHEY, CDR2 SMNVEV, per germline (reference sequence). Trimming removed 1 base from V and 4 bases from J; junction bases left unmatched: 8. CDR3 length equals 17 residues. Participants' own reports of clinical history determined their cohort assignment.

What was sequenced was PBMCs or T cells enriched from blood (not recorded which). This rearrangement joins TRBV27 to TRBJ2-1; TRBD2 matches at 9 bases. This TCR came from a man aged 40-55 years in a cohort exposed to, infected with or recovered from COVID-19 (not recorded which). CDR3 in amino acids: CASSLYPSGTLYNEQFF. DNA of the CDR3: TGTGCCAGCAGTTTATACCCTAGCGGGACCTTATACAATGAGCAGTTCTTC.